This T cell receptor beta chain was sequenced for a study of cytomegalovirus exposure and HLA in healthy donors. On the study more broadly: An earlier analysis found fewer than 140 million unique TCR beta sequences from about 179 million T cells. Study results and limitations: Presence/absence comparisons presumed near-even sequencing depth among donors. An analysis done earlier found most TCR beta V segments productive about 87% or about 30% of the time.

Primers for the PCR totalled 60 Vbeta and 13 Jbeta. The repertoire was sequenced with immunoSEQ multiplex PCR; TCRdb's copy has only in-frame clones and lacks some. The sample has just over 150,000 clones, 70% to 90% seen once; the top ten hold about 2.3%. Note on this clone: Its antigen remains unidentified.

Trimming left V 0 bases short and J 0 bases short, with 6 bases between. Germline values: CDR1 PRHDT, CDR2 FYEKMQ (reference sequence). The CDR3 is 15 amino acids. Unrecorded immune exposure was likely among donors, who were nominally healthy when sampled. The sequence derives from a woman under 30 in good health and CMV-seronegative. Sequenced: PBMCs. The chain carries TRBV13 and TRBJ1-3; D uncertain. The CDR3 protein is CASSLGPSSGNTIYF. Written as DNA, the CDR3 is TGTGCCAGCAGCTTAGGACCGAGCTCTGGAAACACCATATATTTT. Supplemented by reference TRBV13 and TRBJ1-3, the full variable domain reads AAGVIQSPRHLIKEKRETATLKCYPIPRHDTVYWYQQGPGQDPQFLISFYEKMQSDKGSIPDRFSAQQFSDYHSELNMSSLELGDSALYFCASSLGPSSGNTIYFGEGSWLTVV.